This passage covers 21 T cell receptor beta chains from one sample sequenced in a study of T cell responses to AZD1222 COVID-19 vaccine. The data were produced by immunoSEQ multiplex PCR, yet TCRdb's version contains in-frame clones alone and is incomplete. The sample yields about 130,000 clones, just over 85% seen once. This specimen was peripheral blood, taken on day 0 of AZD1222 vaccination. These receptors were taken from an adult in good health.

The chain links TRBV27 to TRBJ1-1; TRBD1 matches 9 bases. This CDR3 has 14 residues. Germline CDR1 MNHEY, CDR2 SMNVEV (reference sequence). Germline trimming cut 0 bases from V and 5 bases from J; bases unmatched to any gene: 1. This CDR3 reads CASSLSQGATEAFF. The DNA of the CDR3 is TGTGCCAGCAGTTTATCACAGGGGGCGACTGAAGCTTTCTTT.

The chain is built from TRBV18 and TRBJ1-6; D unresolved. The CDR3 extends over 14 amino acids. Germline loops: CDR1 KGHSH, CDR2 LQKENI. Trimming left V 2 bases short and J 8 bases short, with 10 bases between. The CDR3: CASSPIPGDSPLHF. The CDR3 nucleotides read TGTGCCAGCTCACCAATCCCTGGGGATTCACCCCTCCACTTT.

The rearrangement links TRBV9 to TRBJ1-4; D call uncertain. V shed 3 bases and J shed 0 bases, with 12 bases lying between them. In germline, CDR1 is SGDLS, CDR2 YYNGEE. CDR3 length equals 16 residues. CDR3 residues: CASSASNPATNEKLFF. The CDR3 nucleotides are TGTGCCAGCAGCGCGTCCAACCCTGCAACTAATGAAAAACTGTTTTTT.

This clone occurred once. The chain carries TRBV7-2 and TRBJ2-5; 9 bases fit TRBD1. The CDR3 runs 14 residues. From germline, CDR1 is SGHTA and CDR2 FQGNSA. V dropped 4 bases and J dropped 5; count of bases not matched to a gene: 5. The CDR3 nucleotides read TGTGCCAGCAGCTCGGGACAGGGTGGGGAGACCCAGTACTTC. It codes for CASSSGQGGETQYF.

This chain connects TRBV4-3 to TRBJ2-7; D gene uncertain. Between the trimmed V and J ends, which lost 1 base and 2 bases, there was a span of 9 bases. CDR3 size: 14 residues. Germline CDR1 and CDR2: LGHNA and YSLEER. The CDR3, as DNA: TGCGCCAGCAGCCAAGCGGTACAAACCTACGAGCAGTACTTC. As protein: CASSQAVQTYEQYF.

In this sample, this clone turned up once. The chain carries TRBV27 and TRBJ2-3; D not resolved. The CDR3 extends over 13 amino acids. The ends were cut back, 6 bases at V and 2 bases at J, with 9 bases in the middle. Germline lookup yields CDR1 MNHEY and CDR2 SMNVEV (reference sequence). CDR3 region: CASSWRDTDTQYF. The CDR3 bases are TGTGCCAGCAGCTGGCGAGACACAGATACGCAGTATTTT.

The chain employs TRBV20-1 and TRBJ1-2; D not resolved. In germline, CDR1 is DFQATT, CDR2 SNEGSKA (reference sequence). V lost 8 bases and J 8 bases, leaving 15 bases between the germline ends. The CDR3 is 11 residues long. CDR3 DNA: TGCAGTCCCCGGGTCTCGGAGGGCTACACCTTC. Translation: CSPRVSEGYTF.

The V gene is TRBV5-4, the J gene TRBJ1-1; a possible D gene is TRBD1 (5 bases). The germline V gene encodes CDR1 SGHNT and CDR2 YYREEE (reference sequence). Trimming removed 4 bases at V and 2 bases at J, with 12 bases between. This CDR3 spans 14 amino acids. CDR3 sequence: CASSPLRGNTEAFF. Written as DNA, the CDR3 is TGTGCCAGCAGCCCCCTTCGGGGCAACACTGAAGCTTTCTTT.

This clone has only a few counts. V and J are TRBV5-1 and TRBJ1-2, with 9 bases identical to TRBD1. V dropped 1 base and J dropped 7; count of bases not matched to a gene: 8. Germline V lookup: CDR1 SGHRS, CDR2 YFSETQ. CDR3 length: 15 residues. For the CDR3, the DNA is TGCGCCAGCAGCTTGTTCCCACAGGGGGCGCGTGGCTACACCTTC. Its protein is CASSLFPQGARGYTF.

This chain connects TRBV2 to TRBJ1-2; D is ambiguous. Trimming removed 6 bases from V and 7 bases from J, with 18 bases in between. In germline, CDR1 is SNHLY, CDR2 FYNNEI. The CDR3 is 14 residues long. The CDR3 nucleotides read TGTGCCAGCAGAGTGGAGGGCGGTTTATTTGGCTACACCTTC. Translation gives CASRVEGGLFGYTF.

CDR3 in amino acids: CASSLLLQGASNQPQHF. The CDR3 DNA sequence: TGTGCCAGCAGTTTACTTCTACAGGGGGCGAGCAATCAGCCCCAGCATTTT. This chain connects TRBV28 to TRBJ1-5; 9 bases agree with TRBD1. Germline loops: CDR1 MDHEN, CDR2 SYDVKM. This CDR3 has 17 amino acids. The V and J ends lost 2 bases and 1 base, in that order; junction bases with no gene match: 6.

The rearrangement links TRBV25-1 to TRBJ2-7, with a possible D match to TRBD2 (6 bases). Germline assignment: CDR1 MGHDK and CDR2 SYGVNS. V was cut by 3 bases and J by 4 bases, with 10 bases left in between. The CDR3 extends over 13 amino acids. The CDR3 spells CASSDYRGYEQYF. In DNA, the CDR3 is TGTGCCAGCAGTGATTACCGGGGGTACGAGCAGTACTTC.

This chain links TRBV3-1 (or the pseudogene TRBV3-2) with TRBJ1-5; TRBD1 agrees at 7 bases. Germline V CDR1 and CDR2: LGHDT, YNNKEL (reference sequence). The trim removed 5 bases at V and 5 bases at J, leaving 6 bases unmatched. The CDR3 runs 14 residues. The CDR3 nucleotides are TGTGCCAGCAGCACAACCGGGACAGATCAGCCCCAGCATTTT. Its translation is CASSTTGTDQPQHF.

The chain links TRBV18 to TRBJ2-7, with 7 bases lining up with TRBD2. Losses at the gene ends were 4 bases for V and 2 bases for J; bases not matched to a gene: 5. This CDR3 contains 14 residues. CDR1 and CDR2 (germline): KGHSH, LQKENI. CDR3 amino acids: CASSQTGTTYEQYF. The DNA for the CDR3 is TGTGCCAGCTCACAAACCGGGACTACCTACGAGCAGTACTTC.

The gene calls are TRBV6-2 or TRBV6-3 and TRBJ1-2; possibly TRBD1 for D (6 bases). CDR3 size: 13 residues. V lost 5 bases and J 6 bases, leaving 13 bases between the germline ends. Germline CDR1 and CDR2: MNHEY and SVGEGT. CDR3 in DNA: TGTGCCAGCAGTGGCTCCGGGACAAATGGCTACACCTTC. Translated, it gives CASSGSGTNGYTF.

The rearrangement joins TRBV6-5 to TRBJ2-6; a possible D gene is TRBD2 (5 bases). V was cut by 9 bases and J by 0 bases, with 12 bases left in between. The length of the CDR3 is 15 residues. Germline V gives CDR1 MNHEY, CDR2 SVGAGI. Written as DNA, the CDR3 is TGTGCCAGTCGAATAGGGAGCTCTGGGGCCAACGTCCTGACTTTC. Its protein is CASRIGSSGANVLTF.

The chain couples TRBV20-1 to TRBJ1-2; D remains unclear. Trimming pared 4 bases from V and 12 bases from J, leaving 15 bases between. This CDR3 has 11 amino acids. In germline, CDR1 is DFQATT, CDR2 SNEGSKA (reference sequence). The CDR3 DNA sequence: TGCAGTGCTACCGTCAAGAACAAGAACACCTTC. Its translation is CSATVKNKNTF.

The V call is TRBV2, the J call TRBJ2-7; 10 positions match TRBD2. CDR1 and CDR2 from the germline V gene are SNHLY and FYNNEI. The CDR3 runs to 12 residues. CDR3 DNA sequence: TGTGCCAGCAGTTTTAGCGGGGGGCCCTCCTCAGTG. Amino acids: CASSFSGGPSSV.

The CDR3 nucleotides are TGTGCCAGCAGCCCTACCAGACAGGGGCGTGAAAAACTGTTTTTT. Translating it yields CASSPTRQGREKLFF. The V gene is TRBV3-1 (or the pseudogene TRBV3-2), the J gene TRBJ1-4; 8 positions match TRBD1. V gave up 4 bases and J gave up 7 bases; unmatched junction bases: 8. The CDR3 covers 15 residues. Germline CDR1 and CDR2: LGHDT and YNNKEL (reference sequence).

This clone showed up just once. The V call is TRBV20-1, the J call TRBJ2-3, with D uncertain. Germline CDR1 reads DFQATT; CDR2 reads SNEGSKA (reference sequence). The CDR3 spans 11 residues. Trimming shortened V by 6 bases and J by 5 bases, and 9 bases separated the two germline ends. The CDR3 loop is CSALPGDTQYF. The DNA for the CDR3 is TGCAGTGCCCTACCCGGAGATACGCAGTATTTT.

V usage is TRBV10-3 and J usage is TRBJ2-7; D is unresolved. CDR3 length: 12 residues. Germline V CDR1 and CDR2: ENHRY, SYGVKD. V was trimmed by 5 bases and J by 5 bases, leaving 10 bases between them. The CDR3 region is CAISLGSNEQYF. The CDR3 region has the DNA TGTGCCATCAGTTTGGGGTCCAACGAGCAGTACTTC.